This is a list of T cell receptor beta chains from one sample in a study of T cells in Graves' hyperthyroidism and ophthalmopathy. Each CDR3 protein gets one entry after TCRdb re-called the multiplex PCR reads with MiXCR. The sample carries 300,000 to 400,000 distinct CDR3 sequences, about 14% recorded once. Sequencing was performed on blood. Source of these receptors: a woman aged 30 to 39 with Graves' ophthalmopathy. The CDR3 runs from the conserved cysteine through the conserved F or W. A D gene is named only where the DNA matches it firmly. Rows may omit the clone size; those that give it use once, few, many or a size class.

TGTGCCAGTAGTATAGGGGGACAGAGGTTCTATGGCTACACCTTC	CASSIGGQRFYGYTF	TRBD1	many	TRBV19	TRBJ1-2
TGTGCCAGCAGCCTCAGGACAGCGGGGAGCTCCTACAATGAGCAGTTCTTC	CASSLRTAGSSYNEQFF	NA	NA	TRBV7-9	TRBJ2-1
TGTGCCAGCTCCCGGAAGAGCAATCAGCCCCAGCATTTT	CASSRKSNQPQHF	NA	many	TRBV18	TRBJ1-5
TGTGCCACCAGCAAACGGACAGCCCAAGAGACCCAGTACTTC	CATSKRTAQETQYF	NA	NA	TRBV15	TRBJ2-5
TGTGCCAGCAGTTTACTCCCCCGGGGCGGAGGGCGACTGTTTTTT	CASSLLPRGGGRLFF	NA	many	TRBV28	TRBJ1-4
TGTGCCACCAGCAGAGATCATCCGGGAAACACTGAAGCTTTCTTT	CATSRDHPGNTEAFF	NA	many	TRBV15	TRBJ1-1
TGCGCCAGCAGCGGTAATACAGGTGAGCTGACTGAAGCTTTCTTT	CASSGNTGELTEAFF	NA	many	TRBV5-1	TRBJ1-1
TGTGCCAGCAGTTACTCGATAGTACCGAAGAGCTCCTATAATTCACCCCTCCACTTT	CASSYSIVPKSSYNSPLHF	NA	many	TRBV6-5	TRBJ1-6
TGTGCCAGCAGACCGCCAACGGTGGGGGGCCAAGAGACCCAGTACTTC	CASRPPTVGGQETQYF	NA	many	TRBV7-2	TRBJ2-5
TGTGCCAGCTCATACGGAGGTATCTCCTACGAGCAGTACTTC	CASSYGGISYEQYF	NA	many	TRBV18	TRBJ2-7
TGTGCCAGCAGCGTAGCTGCACAGGGGGCGCCTAGTGGCTACACCTTC	CASSVAAQGAPSGYTF	TRBD1	many	TRBV9	TRBJ1-2
TGTGCCAGCTCACCGGGGGACAGGGCGGACTATGGCTACACCTTC	CASSPGDRADYGYTF	TRBD1	many	TRBV18	TRBJ1-2
TGTGCCAGCAGCTTAGGACTAGTAGCCAAAAACATTCAGTACTTC	CASSLGLVAKNIQYF	NA	many	TRBV7-2	TRBJ2-4
TGCAGTGCTAGAGATCTGATAACGCCGGACAATGAGCAGTTCTTC	CSARDLITPDNEQFF	NA	many	TRBV20-1	TRBJ2-1
TGTGCCAGCAGTGATAAAACGAACACTGAAGCTTTCTTT	CASSDKTNTEAFF	NA	few	TRBV6-4	TRBJ1-1
TGCAGTGCTAGAGGACTAGCCTACGAGCAGTACTTC	CSARGLAYEQYF	NA	many	TRBV20-1	TRBJ2-7
TGCAGTGCTAGAAAGTTTAGGACAGGGACTAATGAAAAACTGTTTTTT	CSARKFRTGTNEKLFF	TRBD1	NA	TRBV20-1	TRBJ1-4
TGCAGTGCTCGTCACCCCGACAGGGTAGAGACCCAGTACTTC	CSARHPDRVETQYF	TRBD1	few	TRBV20-1	TRBJ2-5
TGTGCCAGCAAAGCTTCCAACTATGGCTACACCTTC	CASKASNYGYTF	NA	many	TRBV12-3/TRBV12-4	TRBJ1-2
TGCAGTGCCCCCATTGGGGACAGGCTGTACACTGAAGCTTTCTTT	CSAPIGDRLYTEAFF	TRBD1	many	TRBV20-1	TRBJ1-1
TGCAGTGCTAGAGAGGCAGCGGGGGAGCAAGAGACCCAGTACTTC	CSAREAAGEQETQYF	TRBD2	many	TRBV20-1	TRBJ2-5
TGTGCCAGCAGAACGGCCTTCGGGGCAAACATTCAGTACTTC	CASRTAFGANIQYF	NA	NA	TRBV6-1	TRBJ2-4
TGTGCCAGCAGCCAAGATTCTGGGGCCGGAAACACCATATATTTT	CASSQDSGAGNTIYF	NA	few	TRBV14	TRBJ1-3
TGTGCCAGCAGGACCCCGCTCCTACTAGCGGGCACAGATACGCAGTATTTT	CASRTPLLLAGTDTQYF	TRBD2	many	TRBV28	TRBJ2-3
TGTGCCAGCAGCCCGTTATCGGGAGGAGGCACAGATACGCAGTATTTT	CASSPLSGGGTDTQYF	TRBD2	many	TRBV7-9	TRBJ2-3
TGTGCCAGCAGTTTGACAGAAAGCTCCTACGAGCAGTACTTC	CASSLTESSYEQYF	NA	many	TRBV28	TRBJ2-7
TGTGCCAGCAGCAGGGACTTAGCGAACCAACTCCATACGCAGTATTTT	CASSRDLANQLHTQYF	NA	many	TRBV12-3/TRBV12-4	TRBJ2-3
TGTGCCAGCAGTTTGTTTCCCCGGGGGCAGACCTACGAGCAGTACTTC	CASSLFPRGQTYEQYF	NA	many	TRBV28	TRBJ2-7
TGTGCCAGCGCTTCGAGGCCCACCTACGAGCAGTACTTC	CASASRPTYEQYF	NA	many	TRBV6-2/TRBV6-3	TRBJ2-7
TGTGCCAGCAGCCCAGCCCCGGGGGGTCAGGAAGAAATTGCGAACTACGAGCAGTACTTC	CASSPAPGGQEEIANYEQYF	TRBD2	NA	TRBV9	TRBJ2-7
TGCAGTGCTATTCGAGCGGACATTCAAGAGACCCAGTACTTC	CSAIRADIQETQYF	NA	many	TRBV20-1	TRBJ2-5
TGTGCCAGCAGCCAAGGTGGGGGACGTGGCGGGGAGCTGTTTTTT	CASSQGGGRGGELFF	NA	few	TRBV3-1	TRBJ2-2
TGTGCCAGCAGCCCTAGTAGGGGACGGGAAAAACTGTTTTTT	CASSPSRGREKLFF	NA	many	TRBV9	TRBJ1-4
TGTGCCAGCGGGGCAGGCTATAATGGCTACACCTTC	CASGAGYNGYTF	NA	many	TRBV2	TRBJ1-2
TGTGCCAGCAGCTTAGCGGGGGGGCCGAGCGGGGAGCTGTTTTTT	CASSLAGGPSGELFF	NA	many	TRBV7-2	TRBJ2-2
TGTGCCAGCAGCCGGGGACAGGACAATGAAAAACTGTTTTTT	CASSRGQDNEKLFF	TRBD1	many	TRBV7-9	TRBJ1-4
TGTGCCAGCAGCCAAACAGGGTTTTACAATGAGCAGTTCTTC	CASSQTGFYNEQFF	NA	many	TRBV12-3/TRBV12-4	TRBJ2-1
TGTGCCAGCAGACCCCCGGGACTTATCTATGGCTACACCTTC	CASRPPGLIYGYTF	NA	few	TRBV7-9	TRBJ1-2
TGTGCCAGCGGCTCGGGCAGCGGGGCCAGCACAGATACGCAGTATTTT	CASGSGSGASTDTQYF	TRBD2	few	TRBV5-8	TRBJ2-3
TGTGCCAGCCGCCGGGGGGCAATGAGCTCTGGAAACACCATATATTTT	CASRRGAMSSGNTIYF	NA	NA	TRBV7-9	TRBJ1-3
TGCGCCAGCAGTGAGCCTAGGAGCCCGAACACTGAAGCTTTCTTT	CASSEPRSPNTEAFF	NA	many	TRBV10-2	TRBJ1-1
TGTGCCAGCAGGAATCAGGGGGCTATTTGGAGTTCACCCCTCCACTTT	CASRNQGAIWSSPLHF	TRBD1	NA	TRBV12-3/TRBV12-4	TRBJ1-6
TGCAGTGCTACCCGGGACAGTCAGACCCAAGAGGCCCAGTACTTC	CSATRDSQTQEAQYF	TRBD1	few	TRBV20-1	TRBJ2-5
TGTGCCAGCAGGACTAGCGACGAGCAGTACTTC	CASRTSDEQYF	TRBD2	NA	TRBV28	TRBJ2-7
TGTGCCAGCAGCCTCTCCCGGAGCGTAACAGATACGCAGTATTTT	CASSLSRSVTDTQYF	NA	many	TRBV7-2	TRBJ2-3
TGTGCCAGCAGCTTGGGGGACTCAAGCTCCTACGAGCAGTACTTC	CASSLGDSSSYEQYF	NA	NA	TRBV5-6	TRBJ2-7
TGTGCCAGCAGCTCCGAACCCGGACTAGCGTCAGAGACCCAGTACTTC	CASSSEPGLASETQYF	TRBD2	NA	TRBV11-2	TRBJ2-5
TGTGCTAGCAGCTTAGACCAAGGGACCCAGTACTTC	CASSLDQGTQYF	NA	many	TRBV7-7	TRBJ2-5
TGTGCCAGCAGCTTAGAGGTAGGGTCCAGCTCATATAGCAATCAGCCCCAGCATTTT	CASSLEVGSSSYSNQPQHF	NA	NA	TRBV7-9	TRBJ1-5
TGTGCCAGCAGCCCAAGGGGGGGGGGGACTAGCGGGCGATATACGCAGTATTTT	CASSPRGGGTSGRYTQYF	TRBD2	NA	TRBV9	TRBJ2-3
TGTGCCAGCAGCTTAAAACAGAAAAGCACAGATACGCAGTATTTT	CASSLKQKSTDTQYF	NA	many	TRBV11-2	TRBJ2-3
TGTGCCAGCCGGGGGGGACAGGGGTACAATGAGCAGTTCTTC	CASRGGQGYNEQFF	TRBD1	NA	TRBV10-3	TRBJ2-1
TGCAGCGTTGAACTAGAGACCCAGTACTTC	CSVELETQYF	NA	NA	TRBV29-1	TRBJ2-5
TGTGCCAGCAGTACCTCGGGGGGTGCCGGGGAGCTGTTTTTT	CASSTSGGAGELFF	TRBD2	few	TRBV6-1	TRBJ2-2
TGTGCCAGCAGCTTCCTAGCGGGGGACCGCAGGGAGACCCAGTACTTC	CASSFLAGDRRETQYF	TRBD2	NA	TRBV11-1	TRBJ2-5